Each of the 3 T cell receptor beta chains below was sequenced from the same sample in a study of blood T cell repertoires in COVID-19 (dated by TCRdb to the early 2020s). Library construction relied on the immunoSEQ multiplex PCR assay. Not all clones reach the TCRdb copy of this immuneACCESS table, which keeps in-frame sequences only. Checked studies attribute under half of the gap to unresolved V genes and leave the rest unexplained. In all, the sample holds 150,000 to 200,000 clones, and about four fifths of those were seen once. The leading ten clones occupy approximately 12% of the sample. The sequencing sample was made of PBMCs or T cells enriched from blood (not recorded which). These receptors were collected from a man between 50 and 59 years old who had recovered from COVID-19.

This clone was detected only once. V is TRBV6-5 and J is TRBJ1-1, with TRBD1 matching over 10 bases. This CDR3 is 13 amino acids long. Germline V gene lookup returns CDR1 MNHEY and CDR2 SVGAGI. The J segment lost 8 bases and the V segment lost 7 bases, leaving 7 bases of the junction unmatched. The CDR3, as DNA: TGTGCCAGCACCGTTGGGACAGGGGAAGAAGCTTTCTTT. Its protein is CASTVGTGEEAFF.

The V call is TRBV28, the J call TRBJ1-2, with 10 positions matching TRBD1. The CDR3 totals 14 residues. With V trimmed by 8 bases and J by 8 bases, 11 bases remained unmatched. Germline assignment: CDR1 MDHEN and CDR2 SYDVKM. CDR3 bases: TGTGCCAGCTTGGAAGACAGGGGGCGAAGAGGCTACACCTTC. Its translation is CASLEDRGRRGYTF.

The rearrangement links TRBV5-1 to TRBJ1-2; TRBD1 is a possible D gene (5 bases). Germline V gene sequence: CDR1 SGHRS, CDR2 YFSETQ. The CDR3 runs to 15 residues. V was pared by 1 base and J by 8 bases, with 18 bases between. The CDR3 DNA sequence: TGCGCCAGCAGCTTGTTCGACCAGGGCGCGACCGGCTACACCTTC. This gives the protein CASSLFDQGATGYTF.